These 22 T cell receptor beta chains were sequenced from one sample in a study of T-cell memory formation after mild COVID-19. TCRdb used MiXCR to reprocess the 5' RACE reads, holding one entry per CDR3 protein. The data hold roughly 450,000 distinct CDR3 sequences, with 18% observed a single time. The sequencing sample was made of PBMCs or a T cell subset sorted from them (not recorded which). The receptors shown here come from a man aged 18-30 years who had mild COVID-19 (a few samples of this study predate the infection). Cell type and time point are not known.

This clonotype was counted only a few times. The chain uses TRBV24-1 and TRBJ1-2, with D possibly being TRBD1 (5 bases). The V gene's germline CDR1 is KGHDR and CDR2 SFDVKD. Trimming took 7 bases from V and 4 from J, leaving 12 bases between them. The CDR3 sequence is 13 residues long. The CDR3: CATRRGESYGYTF. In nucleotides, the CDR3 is TGTGCCACCAGACGGGGGGAGAGCTATGGCTACACCTTC.

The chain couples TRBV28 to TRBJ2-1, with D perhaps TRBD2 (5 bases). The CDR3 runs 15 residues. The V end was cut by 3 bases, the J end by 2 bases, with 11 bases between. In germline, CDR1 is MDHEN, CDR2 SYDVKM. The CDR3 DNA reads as TGTGCCAGCAGTTTTTACGAGGGAGCCTACAATGAGCAGTTCTTC. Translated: CASSFYEGAYNEQFF. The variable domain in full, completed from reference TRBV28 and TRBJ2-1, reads DVKVTQSSRYLVKRTGEKVFLECVQDMDHENMFWYRQDPGLGLRLIYFSYDVKMKEKGDIPEGYSVSREKKERFSLILESASTNQTSMYLCASSFYEGAYNEQFFGPGTRLTVL.

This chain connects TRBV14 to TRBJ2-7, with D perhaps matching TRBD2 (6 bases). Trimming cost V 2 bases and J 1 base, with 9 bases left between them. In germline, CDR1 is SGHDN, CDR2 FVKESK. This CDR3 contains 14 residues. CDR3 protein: CASSQYGGSYEQYF. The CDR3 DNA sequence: TGTGCCAGCAGCCAATACGGGGGATCCTACGAGCAGTACTTC.

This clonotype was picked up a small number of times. CDR3 in amino acids: CASSQGNANTGELFF. CDR3 nucleotides: TGCGCCAGCAGTCAGGGTAACGCGAACACCGGGGAGCTGTTTTTT. The rearrangement joins TRBV4-1 to TRBJ2-2, with D possibly TRBD1 on 5 matching bases. The V end was cut by 6 bases, the J end by 0 bases, with 11 bases between. The length of the CDR3 is 15 residues. The V gene's germline CDR1 is MGHRA and CDR2 YSYEKL.

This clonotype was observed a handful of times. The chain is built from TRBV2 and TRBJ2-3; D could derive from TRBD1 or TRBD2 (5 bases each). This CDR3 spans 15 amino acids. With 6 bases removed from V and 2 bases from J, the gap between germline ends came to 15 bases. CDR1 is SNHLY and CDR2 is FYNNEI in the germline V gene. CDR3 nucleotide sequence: TGTGCCAGCAGAATCTTACCGGGACCCACAGATACGCAGTATTTT. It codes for CASRILPGPTDTQYF.

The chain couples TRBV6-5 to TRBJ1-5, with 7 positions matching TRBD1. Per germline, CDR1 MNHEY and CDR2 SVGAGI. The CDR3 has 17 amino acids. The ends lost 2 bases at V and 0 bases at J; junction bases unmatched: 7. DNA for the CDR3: TGTGCCAGCAGTTACCCTCGACAGGGAGATAGCAATCAGCCCCAGCATTTT. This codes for CASSYPRQGDSNQPQHF.

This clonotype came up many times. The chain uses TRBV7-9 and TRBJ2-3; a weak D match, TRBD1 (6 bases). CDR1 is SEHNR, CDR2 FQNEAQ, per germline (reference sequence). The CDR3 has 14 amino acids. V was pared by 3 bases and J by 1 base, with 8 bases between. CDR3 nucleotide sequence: TGTGCCAGCAGCTTTTGGACAGGCACAGATACGCAGTATTTT. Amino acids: CASSFWTGTDTQYF.

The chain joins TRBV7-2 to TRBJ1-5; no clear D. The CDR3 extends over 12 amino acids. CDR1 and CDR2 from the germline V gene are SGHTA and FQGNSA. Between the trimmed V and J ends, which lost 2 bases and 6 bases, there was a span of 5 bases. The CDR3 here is CASSLMSQPQHF. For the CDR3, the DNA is TGTGCCAGCAGCTTAATGTCTCAGCCCCAGCATTTT.

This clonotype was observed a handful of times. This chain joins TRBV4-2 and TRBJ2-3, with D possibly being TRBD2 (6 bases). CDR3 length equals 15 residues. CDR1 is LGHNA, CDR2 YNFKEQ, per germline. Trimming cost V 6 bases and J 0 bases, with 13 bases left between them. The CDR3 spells CASSVAGLSTDTQYF. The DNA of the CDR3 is TGTGCCAGCAGTGTGGCGGGACTCAGCACAGATACGCAGTATTTT.

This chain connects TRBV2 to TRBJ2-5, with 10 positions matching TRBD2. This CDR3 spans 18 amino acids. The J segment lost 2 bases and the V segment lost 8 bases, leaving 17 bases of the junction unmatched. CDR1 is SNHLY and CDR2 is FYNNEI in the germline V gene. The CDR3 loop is CASLPGVAGGRPQETQYF. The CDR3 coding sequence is TGTGCCAGCCTCCCCGGGGTAGCGGGGGGCCGTCCTCAAGAGACCCAGTACTTC.

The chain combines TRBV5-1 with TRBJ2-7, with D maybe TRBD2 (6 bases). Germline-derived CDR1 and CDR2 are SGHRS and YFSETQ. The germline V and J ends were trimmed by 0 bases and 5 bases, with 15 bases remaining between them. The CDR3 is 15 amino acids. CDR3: CASSLAGGVVNEQYF. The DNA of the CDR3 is TGCGCCAGCAGCTTGGCCGGAGGGGTGGTCAACGAGCAGTACTTC. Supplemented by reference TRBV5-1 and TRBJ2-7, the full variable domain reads KAGVTQTPRYLIKTRGQQVTLSCSPISGHRSVSWYQQTPGQGLQFLFEYFSETQRNKGNFPGRFSGRQFSNSRSEMNVSTLELGDSALYLCASSLAGGVVNEQYFGPGTRLTVT.

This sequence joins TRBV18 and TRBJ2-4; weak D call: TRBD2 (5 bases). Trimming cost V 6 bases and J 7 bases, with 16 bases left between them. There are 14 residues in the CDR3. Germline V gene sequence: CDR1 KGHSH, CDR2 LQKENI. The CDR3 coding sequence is TGTGCCAGCTCCCCTATCGCGGGTATGAACATTCAGTACTTC. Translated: CASSPIAGMNIQYF.

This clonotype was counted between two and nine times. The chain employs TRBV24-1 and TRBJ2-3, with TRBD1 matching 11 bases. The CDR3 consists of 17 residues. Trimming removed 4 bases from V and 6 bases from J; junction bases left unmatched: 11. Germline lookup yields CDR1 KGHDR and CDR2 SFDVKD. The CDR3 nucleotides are TGTGCCACCAGTGAATACGACCCGGACAGGGGGCTTGATACGCAGTATTTT. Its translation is CATSEYDPDRGLDTQYF.

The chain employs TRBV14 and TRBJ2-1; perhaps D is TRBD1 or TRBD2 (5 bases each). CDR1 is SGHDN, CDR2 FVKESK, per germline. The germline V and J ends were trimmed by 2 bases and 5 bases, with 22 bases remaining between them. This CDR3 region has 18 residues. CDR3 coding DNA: TGTGCCAGCAGCCAAATCCTCCGGGGACGTCTCGGGGACAATGAGCAGTTCTTC. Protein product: CASSQILRGRLGDNEQFF.

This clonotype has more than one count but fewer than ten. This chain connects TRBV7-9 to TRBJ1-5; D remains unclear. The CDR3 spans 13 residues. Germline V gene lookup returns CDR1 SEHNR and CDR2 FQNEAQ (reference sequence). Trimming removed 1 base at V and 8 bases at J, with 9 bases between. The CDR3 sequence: CASSLVVGEPQHF. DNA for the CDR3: TGTGCCAGCAGCTTAGTGGTGGGTGAGCCCCAGCATTTT.

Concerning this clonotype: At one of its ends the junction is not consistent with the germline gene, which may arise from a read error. CDR3 region: CASSLTSGAYEQYF. The CDR3 DNA reads as TGTGCCAGCAGCTTGACTAGCGGGGCCTACGAGCAGTACTTC. This sequence joins TRBV5-1 and TRBJ2-7, with 11 bases aligning to TRBD2. Germline CDR1 reads SGHRS; CDR2 reads YFSETQ. CDR3 length: 14 amino acids.

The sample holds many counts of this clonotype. The CDR3, as DNA: TGTGCCAGCACCGGAACAGGGGGTACAGATACGCAGTATTTT. Protein: CASTGTGGTDTQYF. The chain is built from TRBV12-3 or TRBV12-4 and TRBJ2-3, with TRBD1 identical over 8 bases. Trimming cost V 7 bases and J 3 bases; bases outside gene matches: 6. The CDR3 has 14 amino acids.

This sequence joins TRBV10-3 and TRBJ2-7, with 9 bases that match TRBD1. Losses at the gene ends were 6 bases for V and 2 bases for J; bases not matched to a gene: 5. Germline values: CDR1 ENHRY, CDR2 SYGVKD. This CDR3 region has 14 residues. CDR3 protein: CAIRDRTGAYEQYF. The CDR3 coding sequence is TGTGCCATCAGAGACCGGACAGGGGCCTACGAGCAGTACTTC.

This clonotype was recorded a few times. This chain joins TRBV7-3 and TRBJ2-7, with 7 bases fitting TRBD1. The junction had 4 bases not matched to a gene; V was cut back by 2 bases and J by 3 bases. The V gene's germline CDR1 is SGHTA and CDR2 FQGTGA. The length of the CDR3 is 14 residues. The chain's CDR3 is CASSLGQGVYEQYF. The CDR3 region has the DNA TGTGCCAGCAGCTTAGGCCAGGGGGTCTACGAGCAGTACTTC.

The CDR3: CASRLTGLNTEAFF. DNA for the CDR3: TGTGCCAGCAGATTGACAGGGTTGAACACTGAAGCTTTCTTT. The chain recombines TRBV6-2 or TRBV6-3 with TRBJ1-1; 7 nucleotides match TRBD1. The CDR3 totals 14 residues. CDR1 and CDR2 (germline): MNHEY, SVGEGT. J gave up 0 bases and V 6 bases, and 4 bases lay outside the gene matches.

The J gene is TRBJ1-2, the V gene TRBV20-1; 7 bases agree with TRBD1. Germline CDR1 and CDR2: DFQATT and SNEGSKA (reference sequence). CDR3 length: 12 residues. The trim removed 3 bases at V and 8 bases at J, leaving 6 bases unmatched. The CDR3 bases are TGCAGTGCTAGTACAGGGGTCTTGGGCTACACCTTC. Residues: CSASTGVLGYTF.

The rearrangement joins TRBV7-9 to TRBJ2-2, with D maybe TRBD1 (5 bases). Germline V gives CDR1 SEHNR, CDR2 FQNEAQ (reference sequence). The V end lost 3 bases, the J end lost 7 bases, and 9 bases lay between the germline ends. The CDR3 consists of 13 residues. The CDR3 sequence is CASSFSRDGELFF. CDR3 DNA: TGTGCCAGCAGCTTCAGCAGGGACGGGGAGCTGTTTTTT.